The rows below give T cell receptor beta chains drawn from one sample of a study of blood T cell repertoires in COVID-19. Method: immunoSEQ multiplex PCR; TCRdb's copy keeps in-frame clones and lacks some. The sample holds 150,000 to 200,000 clones, more than 75% seen once. Sequenced: peripheral blood. The receptors stem from a man aged 18 to 29 with COVID-19, enrolled during active disease. CDR3s include the opening cysteine and the closing phenylalanine or tryptophan. The size field is filled for only some rows; it gives once, few, many or a size class.

size,J,V,CDR3
-,TRBJ2-1,TRBV9,CASSVGLAFDNEQFF
-,TRBJ1-2,TRBV4-2,CASSQDLQPWNYGYTF
-,TRBJ2-1,TRBV28,CASSFGGSAYNEQFF
-,TRBJ1-2,TRBV25-1,CASATLTGNYGYTF
-,TRBJ2-7,TRBV27,CASSLSVNPLYEQYF
-,TRBJ1-2,TRBV24-1,CATSDTKRDRYDGYTF
-,TRBJ2-1,TRBV4-2,CASSQDRGSYNEQFF
-,TRBJ2-1,TRBV6-6,CASSPGLAGSTPSYNEQFF
few,TRBJ2-3,TRBV10-3,CAISEGDRGPDTQYF
-,TRBJ2-1,TRBV9,CASSVGGLGNEQFF
-,TRBJ1-2,TRBV4-3,CASSQVDRSPYGYTF
-,TRBJ1-1,TRBV27,CASNRAAQGGEAFF
-,TRBJ1-2,TRBV19,CASRLRGGFNYGYTF
-,TRBJ2-2,TRBV7-9,CASRQLAGVPGELFF
-,TRBJ2-7,TRBV5-1,CASSRTTGASYEQYF
-,TRBJ1-6,TRBV7-9,CASSLGQGRSPLHF
-,TRBJ2-7,TRBV6-5,CASSRGGQAYEQYF
-,TRBJ1-1,TRBV7-2,CASSSDRIPMNTEAFF
-,TRBJ1-1,TRBV6-2/TRBV6-3,CASSYSWNTEAFF
-,TRBJ2-1,TRBV11-3,CASSQNLYNEQFF
-,TRBJ2-7,TRBV19,CASSPSTSYEQYF
few,TRBJ2-4,TRBV4-3,CASSQVRGSGNIQYF
-,TRBJ2-4,TRBV7-9,CASSLASASGNIQYF
-,TRBJ2-7,TRBV7-9,CASSSTFQREDYEQYF
-,TRBJ1-5,TRBV14,CASSQARGELPIKAQHF
-,TRBJ2-2,TRBV9,CASSLAGTSGELFF